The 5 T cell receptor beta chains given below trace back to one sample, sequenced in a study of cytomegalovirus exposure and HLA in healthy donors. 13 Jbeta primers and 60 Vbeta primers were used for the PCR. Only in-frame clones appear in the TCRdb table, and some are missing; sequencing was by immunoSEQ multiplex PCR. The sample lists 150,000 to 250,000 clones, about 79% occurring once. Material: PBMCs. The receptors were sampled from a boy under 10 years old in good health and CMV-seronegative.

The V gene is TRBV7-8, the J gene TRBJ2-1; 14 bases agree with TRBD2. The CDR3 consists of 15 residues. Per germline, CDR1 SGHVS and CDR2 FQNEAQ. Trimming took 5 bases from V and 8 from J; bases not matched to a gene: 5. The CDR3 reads CASSQTSGGAYEQFF. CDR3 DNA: TGTGCCAGCAGCCAGACTAGCGGGGGGGCATATGAGCAGTTCTTC.

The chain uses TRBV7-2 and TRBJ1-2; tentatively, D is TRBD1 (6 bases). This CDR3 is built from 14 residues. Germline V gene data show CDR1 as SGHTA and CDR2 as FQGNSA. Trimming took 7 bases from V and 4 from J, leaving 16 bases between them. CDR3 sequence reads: CASTKEGGGYGYTF. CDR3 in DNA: TGTGCCAGCACCAAAGAGGGGGGGGGCTATGGCTACACCTTC.

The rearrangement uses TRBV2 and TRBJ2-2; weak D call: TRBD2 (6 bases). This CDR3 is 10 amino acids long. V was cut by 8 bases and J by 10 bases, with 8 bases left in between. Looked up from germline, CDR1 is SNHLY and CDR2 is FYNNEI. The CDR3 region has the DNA TGTGCCAGCCGGGGGATGGAGCTGTTTTTT. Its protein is CASRGMELFF.

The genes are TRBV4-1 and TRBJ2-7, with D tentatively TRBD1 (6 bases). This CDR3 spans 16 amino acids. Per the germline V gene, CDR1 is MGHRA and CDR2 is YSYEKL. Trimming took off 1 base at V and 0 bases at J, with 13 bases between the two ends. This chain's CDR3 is CASSQGGQWASYEQYF. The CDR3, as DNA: TGCGCCAGCAGCCAAGGGGGGCAATGGGCCTCCTACGAGCAGTACTTC.

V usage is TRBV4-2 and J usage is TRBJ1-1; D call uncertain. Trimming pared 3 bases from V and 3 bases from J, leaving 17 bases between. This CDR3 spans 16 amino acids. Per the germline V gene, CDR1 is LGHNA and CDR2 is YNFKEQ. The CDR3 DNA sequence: TGTGCCAGCAGCCATCTGGAGCAGCGCCCCTACACTGAAGCTTTCTTT. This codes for CASSHLEQRPYTEAFF.